These 20 T cell receptor beta chains came from one sample sequenced in a study of shared clonotypes between healthy human individuals. Libraries were prepared by immunoSEQ multiplex PCR; TCRdb keeps only in-frame clonotypes and omits some of them. The sample lists about 1.5 million clones; 95% to 97% were seen once. The specimen sequenced was naive CD4+ T cells sorted from blood. Regarding subset: CD45RA+ positively selected. Receptor source: a man aged 25 to 40 in good health.

This clone appeared a single time. V usage is TRBV2 and J usage is TRBJ2-3, with TRBD2 identical over 9 bases. There are 15 residues in the CDR3. Unmatched junction bases numbered 4, after V lost 6 bases and J lost 0 bases. Germline V gene lookup returns CDR1 SNHLY and CDR2 FYNNEI. The CDR3: CASRTSGPSTDTQYF. CDR3 DNA sequence: TGTGCCAGCAGGACTAGCGGTCCAAGCACAGATACGCAGTATTTT.

This sequence joins TRBV5-6 and TRBJ1-4; D gene uncertain. CDR1 is SGHDT and CDR2 is YYEEEE in the germline V gene. CDR3 length: 19 amino acids. V lost 4 bases and J 2 bases, leaving 24 bases between the germline ends. CDR3 in DNA: TGTGCCAGCAGCCTTAAACCTTGGGTTTCGGATGCGACTAATGAAAAACTGTTTTTT. Protein: CASSLKPWVSDATNEKLFF.

The V gene is TRBV9, the J gene TRBJ1-3; 7 bases line up with TRBD1. V gave up 4 bases and J gave up 1 base; unmatched junction bases: 8. The CDR3 totals 16 residues. Germline-derived CDR1 and CDR2 are SGDLS and YYNGEE. In DNA, the CDR3 is TGTGCCAGCAGCCTCACCGGGACAGATTCTGGAAACACCATATATTTT. Its protein product is CASSLTGTDSGNTIYF.

The J gene is TRBJ2-7, the V gene TRBV28, with D maybe TRBD1 (5 bases). In germline, CDR1 is MDHEN, CDR2 SYDVKM. The V and J ends lost 4 bases and 2 bases respectively, with 12 bases between them. CDR3 size: 14 residues. CDR3 loop: CASSYTTGAYEQYF. The CDR3 nucleotides are TGTGCCAGCAGTTACACAACAGGAGCCTACGAGCAGTACTTC.

This clone was recorded only once. The V and J genes are TRBV7-8 and TRBJ2-1, with TRBD2 matching over 12 bases. Losses at the gene ends were 3 bases for V and 0 bases for J; bases not matched to a gene: 12. CDR3 length: 20 residues. Germline V gene data show CDR1 as SGHVS and CDR2 as FQNEAQ. The CDR3 region is CASSFARLAGGFRSYNEQFF. The CDR3 nucleotides are TGTGCCAGCAGCTTTGCTAGGCTAGCGGGAGGGTTTCGCTCCTACAATGAGCAGTTCTTC.

CDR3 protein: CATSPGLAAYNEQFF. The CDR3 DNA reads as TGTGCCACCAGCCCGGGACTAGCGGCCTACAATGAGCAGTTCTTC. The chain recombines TRBV15 with TRBJ2-1; 11 bases line up with TRBD2. V was clipped by 5 bases and J by 2 bases; unmatched bases: 2. This CDR3 comprises 15 residues. Germline V CDR1 and CDR2: LNHNV, YYDKDF (reference sequence).

The chain is built from TRBV28 and TRBJ2-7; D is perhaps TRBD2 (6 bases). The CDR3 length is 13 residues. V gave up 8 bases and J gave up 6 bases, with 17 bases separating them. Germline V gene lookup returns CDR1 MDHEN and CDR2 SYDVKM. The CDR3 loop is CASLLIQGGEQYF. The CDR3 region has the DNA TGTGCCAGCCTATTAATCCAGGGAGGCGAGCAGTACTTC.

Worth noting for this clone: The same CDR3 arises from other DNA sequences in this sample as well. The chain uses TRBV28 and TRBJ2-7; D assignment may be TRBD1 or TRBD2 (6 bases each). The V and J ends lost 2 bases and 4 bases respectively, with 9 bases between them. Germline lookup yields CDR1 MDHEN and CDR2 SYDVKM. The CDR3 has 13 residues. CDR3 sequence reads: CASSLTGRYEQYF. The CDR3 nucleotides read TGTGCCAGCAGTTTAACAGGGAGGTACGAGCAGTACTTC.

This clone was observed once. V is TRBV19 and J is TRBJ2-3; D is unclear. Germline V gene data show CDR1 as LNHDA and CDR2 as SQIVND (reference sequence). V lost 2 bases and J lost 1, with 10 bases in between. This CDR3 spans 15 amino acids. The CDR3 sequence is CASSIRRLGTDTQYF. CDR3 DNA sequence: TGTGCCAGTAGTATACGACGACTTGGCACAGATACGCAGTATTTT.

This chain links TRBV5-1 with TRBJ2-3, with no clear D. Trimming left V 5 bases short and J 0 bases short, with 4 bases between. The CDR3 loop spans 12 amino acids. Germline CDR1 is SGHRS and CDR2 is YFSETQ. CDR3 region: CASRQSTDTQYF. Written as DNA, the CDR3 is TGCGCCAGCAGGCAGAGCACAGATACGCAGTATTTT. The complete variable domain, with remaining parts taken from reference TRBV5-1 and TRBJ2-3, reads KAGVTQTPRYLIKTRGQQVTLSCSPISGHRSVSWYQQTPGQGLQFLFEYFSETQRNKGNFPGRFSGRQFSNSRSEMNVSTLELGDSALYLCASRQSTDTQYFGPGTRLTVL.

The chain employs TRBV5-5 and TRBJ2-5; D not resolved. The CDR3 is 15 amino acids. CDR1 is SGHKS, CDR2 YYEKEE, per germline (reference sequence). With 4 bases removed from V and 5 bases from J, the gap between germline ends came to 18 bases. The CDR3 spells CASSPFLSGGETQYF. The CDR3 coding sequence is TGTGCCAGCAGCCCCTTCCTAAGTGGTGGGGAGACCCAGTACTTC.

This sequence joins TRBV30 and TRBJ1-2, with D unresolved. The germline V and J ends were trimmed by 7 bases and 10 bases, with 7 bases remaining between them. Germline V gene data show CDR1 as GTSNPN and CDR2 as SVGIG (reference sequence). The CDR3 contains 8 residues. The CDR3 DNA reads TGTGCCTCCGCCCCCTACACCTTC. Translation: CASAPYTF.

This chain links TRBV7-2 with TRBJ2-1, with TRBD2 matching 9 bases. Germline V CDR1 and CDR2: SGHTA, FQGNSA. V shed 3 bases and J 6 bases; nucleotides not matched to a gene: 6. CDR3 length: 15 residues. The CDR3 DNA reads as TGTGCCAGCAGCTTGCTAGCGGGAAACTCCAATGAGCAGTTCTTC. It codes for CASSLLAGNSNEQFF.

V is TRBV5-6 and J is TRBJ2-3; TRBD2 matches 11 bases. The CDR3 covers 16 residues. In germline, CDR1 is SGHDT, CDR2 YYEEEE. The V gene end was trimmed by 4 bases and the J gene end by 3 bases; junction bases not matched to a gene: 7. As DNA, the CDR3 is TGTGCCAGCAGCCAGAAGGGACTAGCGGTTACAGATACGCAGTATTTT. Amino acid sequence: CASSQKGLAVTDTQYF.

CDR3 region: CATMGGREQYF. The CDR3 DNA is TGTGCGACCATGGGGGGGCGCGAGCAGTACTTC. The chain recombines TRBV10-3 with TRBJ2-7, with a weak D call TRBD2 (7 bases). This CDR3 contains 11 residues. Germline V gene sequence: CDR1 ENHRY, CDR2 SYGVKD.

V and J are TRBV6-1 and TRBJ1-1; D perhaps matches TRBD1 (6 bases). The CDR3 is made up of 11 amino acids. Trimming cost V 8 bases and J 4 bases, with 8 bases left between them. Germline loops: CDR1 MNHNS, CDR2 SASEGT. The CDR3: CASRQATEAFF. CDR3 DNA: TGTGCCAGCCGACAGGCCACTGAAGCTTTCTTT.

The genes are TRBV29-1 and TRBJ1-2; TRBD1 matches at 8 bases. The CDR3 has 13 amino acids. V was clipped by 5 bases and J by 6 bases; unmatched bases: 8. Germline loops: CDR1 SQVTM, CDR2 ANQGSEA. The CDR3 region is CSVPGQGFNGYTF. The CDR3 nucleotides read TGCAGCGTTCCAGGACAGGGATTCAATGGCTACACCTTC.

The genes are TRBV27 and TRBJ1-1; TRBD1 is a possible D gene (5 bases). Between the trimmed V and J ends, which lost 2 bases and 3 bases, there was a span of 10 bases. This CDR3 has 14 residues. CDR1 and CDR2 from the germline V gene are MNHEY and SMNVEV (reference sequence). The CDR3 DNA sequence: TGTGCCAGCAGTTTAGCAGGGAGGTACACTGAAGCTTTCTTT. Protein product: CASSLAGRYTEAFF.

Details on this clone: Additional DNA sequences in this sample encode the identical CDR3. The CDR3 DNA sequence: TGCAGTGCTAGTACGAGTATCGAGCAGTACTTC. This translates into CSASTSIEQYF. The rearrangement joins TRBV20-1 to TRBJ2-7; no firm D call. Germline loops: CDR1 DFQATT, CDR2 SNEGSKA (reference sequence). The germline V and J ends were trimmed by 3 bases and 6 bases, with 9 bases remaining between them. The CDR3 is 11 amino acids.

This sequence joins TRBV7-9 and TRBJ2-5; 8 nucleotides agree with TRBD1. CDR1 is SEHNR and CDR2 is FQNEAQ in the germline V gene (reference sequence). Trimming at V came to 5 bases and at J to 2 bases, leaving 4 bases not matched to a gene. The length of the CDR3 is 14 residues. This chain's CDR3 is CASSPWDRQETQYF. CDR3 DNA sequence: TGTGCCAGCAGCCCTTGGGACAGGCAAGAGACCCAGTACTTC.